The rows below give T cell receptor beta chains drawn from one sample of a study of regulatory T cells in long-lasting Graves disease. TCRdb called the multiplex PCR reads again in MiXCR, with one record for every CDR3 protein. The sample gives 350,000 to 500,000 distinct CDR3 sequences, about 14% of which show up once; under 20% is in the top ten. The same sample was also used in a study of T cells in Graves' hyperthyroidism and ophthalmopathy.

Source: peripheral blood mononuclear cells (PBMCs), taken at new diagnosis, from a patient treated with antithyroid drugs. The receptors come from a woman between 45 and 65 years old with Graves disease. The CDR3 runs from the conserved cysteine through the conserved F or W.

v_gene	len	j_gene	CDR3aa
TRBV3-1	12	TRBJ1-5	CASSTGNQPQHF
TRBV10-2	16	TRBJ2-3	CASSESLAGVDDTQYF
TRBV27	12	TRBJ1-1	CASRLAGGGAFF
TRBV2	15	TRBJ1-5	CASSGLIGGSQPQHF
TRBV28	13	TRBJ2-1	CATGRDRANEQFF
TRBV5-1	14	TRBJ2-3	CASSGGLAGDTQYF
TRBV12-3/TRBV12-4	16	TRBJ1-1	CASSSGGRGRGTEAFF
TRBV28	12	TRBJ1-1	CASSLMYGEAFF
TRBV29-1	12	TRBJ1-2	CSVEAGGFGYTF
TRBV28	16	TRBJ2-3	CASSRTSGRTPDTQYF
TRBV5-1	19	TRBJ2-1	CASSLAVLAGGPRRAEQFF
TRBV19	12	TRBJ1-2	CASSMSNYGYTF
TRBV6-5	14	TRBJ2-5	CASSYSTSAVTQYF
TRBV5-1	15	TRBJ2-7	CASSLFEGTFYEQYF
TRBV6-2/TRBV6-3	18	TRBJ2-3	CASSEALTSGSFSDTQYF
TRBV7-9	17	TRBJ2-5	CASSAGTSGWGQETQYF
TRBV4-1	16	TRBJ2-7	CASSRHPSSGSYEQYF
TRBV12-3/TRBV12-4	14	TRBJ2-7	CASSLSGTGYEQHF
TRBV12-5	18	TRBJ2-3	CASGLDGWGGRYTDTQYF
TRBV6-1	17	TRBJ2-3	CASSPSARQFNTDTQYF
TRBV10-3	13	TRBJ2-7	CAISEGTRDEQYF
TRBV5-6	15	TRBJ2-5	CASGVTGLAKETQYF